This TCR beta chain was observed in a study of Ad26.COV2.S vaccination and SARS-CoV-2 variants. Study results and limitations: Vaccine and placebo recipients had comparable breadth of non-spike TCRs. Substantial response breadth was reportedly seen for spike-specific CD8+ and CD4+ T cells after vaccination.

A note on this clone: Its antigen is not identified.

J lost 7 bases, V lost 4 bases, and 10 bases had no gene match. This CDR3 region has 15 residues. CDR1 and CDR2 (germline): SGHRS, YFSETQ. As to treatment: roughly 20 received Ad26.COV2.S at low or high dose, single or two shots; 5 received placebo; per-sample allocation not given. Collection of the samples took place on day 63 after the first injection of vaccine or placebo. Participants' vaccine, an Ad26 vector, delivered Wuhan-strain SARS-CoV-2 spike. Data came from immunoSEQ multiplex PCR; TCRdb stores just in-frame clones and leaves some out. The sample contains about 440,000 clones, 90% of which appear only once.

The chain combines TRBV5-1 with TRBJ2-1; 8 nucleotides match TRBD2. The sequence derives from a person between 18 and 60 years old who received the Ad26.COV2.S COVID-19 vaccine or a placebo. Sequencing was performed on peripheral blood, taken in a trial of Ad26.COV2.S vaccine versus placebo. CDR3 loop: CASSQIGRAGNEQFF. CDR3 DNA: TGCGCCAGCAGCCAAATCGGGAGGGCCGGGAATGAGCAGTTCTTC.